The source of this T cell receptor (beta chain) is a study of cytomegalovirus exposure and HLA in healthy donors. The study, taken as a whole, reports: Earlier analysis found most TCR beta V segments productive about 90% or about 30% of the time.

Nominal health characterized the donors when sampled, though unrecorded immune exposures were likely. 13 Jbeta primers and 60 Vbeta primers were used for the PCR. Using immunoSEQ multiplex PCR, the repertoire was profiled, and TCRdb retains in-frame clones only, with some absent. The repertoire holds 70,000 to 90,000 clones, just under 75% seen once, with about 4.2% in the top ten. In the case of this clone: Its specificity is not known.

V dropped 4 bases and J dropped 6; count of bases not matched to a gene: 16. Germline lookup yields CDR1 SGDLS and CDR2 YYNGEE. The length of the CDR3 is 17 residues. This clonotype originated in a man aged 55 to 70 in good health and CMV-seronegative. The sequenced sample was PBMCs. This chain uses TRBV9 with TRBJ2-1, with 7 bases identical to TRBD1. The DNA for the CDR3 is TGTGCCAGCAGCTTCCGGGACAGAGGGCGAAGCCCCAATGAGCAGTTCTTC. It translates to CASSFRDRGRSPNEQFF.